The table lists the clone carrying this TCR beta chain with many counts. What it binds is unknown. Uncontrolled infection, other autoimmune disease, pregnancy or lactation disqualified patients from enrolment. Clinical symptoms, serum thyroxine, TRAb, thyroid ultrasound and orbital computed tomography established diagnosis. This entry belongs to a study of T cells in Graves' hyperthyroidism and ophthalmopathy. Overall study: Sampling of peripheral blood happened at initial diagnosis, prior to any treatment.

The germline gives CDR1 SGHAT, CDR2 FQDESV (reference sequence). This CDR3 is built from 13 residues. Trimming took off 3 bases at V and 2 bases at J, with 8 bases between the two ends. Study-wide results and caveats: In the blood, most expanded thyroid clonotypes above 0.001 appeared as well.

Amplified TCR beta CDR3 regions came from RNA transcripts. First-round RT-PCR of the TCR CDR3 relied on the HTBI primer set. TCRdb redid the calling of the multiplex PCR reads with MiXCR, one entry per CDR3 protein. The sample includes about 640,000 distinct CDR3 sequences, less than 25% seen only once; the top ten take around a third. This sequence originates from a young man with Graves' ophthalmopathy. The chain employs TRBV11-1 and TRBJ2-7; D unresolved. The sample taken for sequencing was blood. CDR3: CASSFDRTYEQYF. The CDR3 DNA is TGTGCCAGCAGCTTTGACCGTACCTACGAGCAGTACTTC.